The 16 T cell receptor beta chains below all came from one sample that was sequenced in a study of blood T cells in healthy people across ages. Primers used in a second PCR of roughly 6 to 11 cycles were a sample-barcoded 5' primer and a J-beta primer mix. TCRdb itself ran the 5' RACE reads through MiXCR, one entry per CDR3 protein. The sample lists more than 900,000 distinct CDR3 sequences, approximately 26% occurring once. In addition, the sample was reused for a study of T cells of mothers and their children.

The sequenced sample consisted of blood. The receptors shown here come from a girl aged 2 to 10 in good health.

This sequence joins TRBV12-3 or TRBV12-4 and TRBJ1-4, with D hard to call. The V and J ends lost 5 bases and 5 bases respectively, with 9 bases between them. The CDR3 runs to 13 residues. CDR3 in DNA: TGTGCCAGCAGTCGGTCGGTAAATGAAAAACTGTTTTTT. It translates to CASSRSVNEKLFF.

The chain employs TRBV7-9 and TRBJ1-2; possible D gene TRBD1, 5 bases. Looked up from germline, CDR1 is SEHNR and CDR2 is FQNEAQ (reference sequence). The CDR3 loop spans 13 amino acids. Between the trimmed V and J ends, which lost 5 bases and 4 bases, there was a span of 11 bases. As DNA, the CDR3 is TGTGCCAGCAGCCCCAGGGCCGGCTATGGCTACACCTTC. Translating it yields CASSPRAGYGYTF.

This clonotype was seen a few times. The chain uses TRBV28 and TRBJ2-5; 7 bases match TRBD1. The closer fit of TRBJ2-7 to the DNA end suggests the J call may be wrong. Germline assignment: CDR1 MDHEN and CDR2 SYDVKM. The CDR3 covers 14 residues. This CDR3 reads CASSLRNQGDEQYF. CDR3 coding DNA: TGTGCCAGCAGCCTGCGGAATCAGGGGGACGAGCAGTACTTC.

CDR3 nucleotide sequence: TGCGCCAGCAGAGCAGTTAACACTGAAGCTTTCTTT. Its translation is CASRAVNTEAFF. V gene TRBV4-1 combines with J gene TRBJ1-1; D is unclear. The germline CDR1 and CDR2 sequences are MGHRA and YSYEKL. Trimming pared 6 bases from V and 2 bases from J, leaving 7 bases between. The CDR3 has 12 amino acids.

This clonotype has just a few counts. V gene TRBV29-1 combines with J gene TRBJ2-5, with 12 bases that match TRBD2. The J call may be mistaken, given a closer DNA end match to TRBJ2-7. The germline CDR1 and CDR2 sequences are SQVTM and ANQGSEA. CDR3 size: 13 residues. The CDR3, as DNA: TGCAGCGTTGCTCTAGCGGGGGGGCGCGAGCAGTACTTC. This codes for CSVALAGGREQYF.

This clonotype has only a few counts. This sequence joins TRBV27 and TRBJ1-5; D uncertain. CDR3 length: 14 amino acids. Germline values: CDR1 MNHEY, CDR2 SMNVEV (reference sequence). Trimming pared 7 bases from V and 4 bases from J, leaving 14 bases between. Written as DNA, the CDR3 is TGTGCCAGCAAAGGCGGGGTGGGAAATCAGCCCCAGCATTTT. Encoded protein: CASKGGVGNQPQHF.

The rearrangement uses TRBV4-1 and TRBJ1-1, with D possibly being TRBD1 (5 bases). This CDR3 comprises 14 residues. Trimming removed 0 bases from V and 9 bases from J, with 14 bases in between. Per germline, CDR1 MGHRA and CDR2 YSYEKL. The CDR3 sequence is CASSQDPGDPKAFF. In nucleotides, the CDR3 is TGCGCCAGCAGCCAAGATCCGGGGGACCCAAAAGCTTTCTTT.

This clonotype was detected only a few times. The CDR3 bases are TGTGCCGGCCTACAGGGGGAGATCTACGAGCAGTACTTC. This translates into CAGLQGEIYEQYF. This chain joins TRBV21-1 and TRBJ2-7; TRBD1, the D gene given by the table, was not confirmed from the DNA. TRBV21-1 is a listed pseudogene. The CDR3 runs 13 residues.

This clonotype was found a few times. This chain uses TRBV3-1 with TRBJ2-1, with D maybe TRBD1 (5 bases). V lost 0 bases to trimming and J lost 2 bases, with 11 bases between them. Germline V gives CDR1 LGHDT, CDR2 YNNKEL (reference sequence). The CDR3 loop spans 16 amino acids. The CDR3 region has the DNA TGTGCCAGCAGCCAAGAATGGGCAGGGCCCTACAATGAGCAGTTCTTC. This codes for CASSQEWAGPYNEQFF.

The chain has TRBV4-2 and TRBJ2-3, with D uncertain. Looked up from germline, CDR1 is LGHNA and CDR2 is YNFKEQ. The CDR3 sequence is 15 residues long. V was clipped by 2 bases and J by 0 bases, with 9 bases between them. CDR3 DNA: TGTGCCAGCAGCCAACTAGGCTTGAGCACAGATACGCAGTATTTT. This gives the protein CASSQLGLSTDTQYF.

The V and J genes are TRBV6-6 and TRBJ1-5; possible D gene TRBD1, 5 bases. V dropped 6 bases and J dropped 10 bases, with 16 bases sitting between them. Germline V gene data show CDR1 as MNHNY and CDR2 as SVGAGI (reference sequence). There are 13 residues in the CDR3. CDR3 nucleotides: TGTGCCAGCAGCCGACCTGGGGGGGAACCCCAGCATTTT. Translation: CASSRPGGEPQHF.

In its sample, this clonotype was seen a few times. The rearrangement joins TRBV20-1 to TRBJ1-2; TRBD1 agrees at 7 bases. The CDR3 has 12 amino acids. Germline V CDR1 and CDR2: DFQATT, SNEGSKA (reference sequence). J gave up 6 bases and V 4 bases, and 5 bases lay outside the gene matches. The CDR3 loop reads CSATPGGDGYTF. CDR3 DNA sequence: TGCAGTGCTACTCCAGGGGGGGATGGCTACACCTTC.

The chain joins TRBV7-9 to TRBJ1-1; D is uncertain. Trimming shortened V by 5 bases and J by 6 bases, and 13 bases separated the two germline ends. From germline, CDR1 is SEHNR and CDR2 FQNEAQ (reference sequence). The CDR3 is 13 amino acids. CDR3 sequence: CASSLGSAAEAFF. The DNA for the CDR3 is TGTGCCAGCAGCCTAGGAAGCGCGGCTGAAGCTTTCTTT.

This clonotype was seen once. The chain recombines TRBV12-3 or TRBV12-4 with TRBJ2-1, with 7 bases lining up with TRBD2. Trimming took 5 bases from V and 15 from J; bases not matched to a gene: 19. This CDR3 contains 15 residues. The CDR3 loop reads CASSRRLASLSGPFF. CDR3 nucleotide sequence: TGTGCCAGCAGTCGAAGACTAGCCTCGTTATCTGGGCCGTTCTTC.

The chain joins TRBV20-1 to TRBJ2-3, with D possibly called TRBD1 or TRBD2 (5 bases each). This CDR3 contains 17 residues. Germline loops: CDR1 DFQATT, CDR2 SNEGSKA (reference sequence). The V end was cut by 3 bases, the J end by 4 bases, with 23 bases between. Written as DNA, the CDR3 is TGCAGTGCTAGGGACCTAGGGACCGGGTATTTGCCAGATACGCAGTATTTT. It is translated as CSARDLGTGYLPDTQYF.

This chain links TRBV12-3 or TRBV12-4 with TRBJ1-2; 8 nucleotides line up with TRBD1. The V segment lost 3 bases and the J segment 7 bases; nucleotides outside the gene matches: 19. This CDR3 region has 18 residues. Written as DNA, the CDR3 is TGTGCCAGCAGTTTCTACTCGCTTATCAGGGGGCGGGAAATTGGCTACACCTTC. Translated, it gives CASSFYSLIRGREIGYTF.